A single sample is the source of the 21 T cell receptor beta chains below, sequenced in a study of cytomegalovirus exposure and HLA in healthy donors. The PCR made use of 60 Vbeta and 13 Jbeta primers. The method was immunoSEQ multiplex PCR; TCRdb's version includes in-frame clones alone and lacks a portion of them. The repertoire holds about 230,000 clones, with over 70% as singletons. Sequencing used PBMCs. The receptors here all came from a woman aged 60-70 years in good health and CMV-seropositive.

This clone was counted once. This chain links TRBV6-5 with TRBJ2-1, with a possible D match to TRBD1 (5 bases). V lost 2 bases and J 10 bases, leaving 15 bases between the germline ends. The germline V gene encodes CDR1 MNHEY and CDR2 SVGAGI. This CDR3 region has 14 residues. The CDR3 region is CASSYGAGIGEQFF. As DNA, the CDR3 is TGTGCCAGCAGTTACGGGGCAGGGATAGGGGAGCAGTTCTTC.

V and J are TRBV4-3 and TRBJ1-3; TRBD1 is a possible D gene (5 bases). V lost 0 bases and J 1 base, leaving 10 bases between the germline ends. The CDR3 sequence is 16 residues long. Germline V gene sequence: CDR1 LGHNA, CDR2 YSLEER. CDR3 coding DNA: TGCGCCAGCAGCCAAGATTGGAGGGGATCTGGAAACACCATATATTTT. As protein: CASSQDWRGSGNTIYF.

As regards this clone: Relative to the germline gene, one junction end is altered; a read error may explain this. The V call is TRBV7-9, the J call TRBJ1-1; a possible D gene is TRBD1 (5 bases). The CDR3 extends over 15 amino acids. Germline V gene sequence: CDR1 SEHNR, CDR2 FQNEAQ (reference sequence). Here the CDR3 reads CSSSLPQVMNTEAFF. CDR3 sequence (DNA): TGTTCCAGCAGCTTACCACAGGTAATGAACACTGAAGCTTTCTTT.

The CDR3 loop reads CASSVHTPNTGELFF. DNA for the CDR3: TGTGCCAGCAGCGTACACACCCCGAACACCGGGGAGCTGTTTTTT. The rearrangement uses TRBV9 and TRBJ2-2; D ambiguous. The ends were cut back, 1 base at V and 0 bases at J, with 7 bases in the middle. Looked up from germline, CDR1 is SGDLS and CDR2 is YYNGEE. The CDR3 length is 15 residues.

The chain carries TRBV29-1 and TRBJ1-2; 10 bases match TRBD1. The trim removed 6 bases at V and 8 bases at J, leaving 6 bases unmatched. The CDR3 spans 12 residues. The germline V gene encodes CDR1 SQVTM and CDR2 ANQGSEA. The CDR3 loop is CSVRQGAGGYTF. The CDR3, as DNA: TGCAGCGTCCGACAGGGGGCAGGGGGCTACACCTTC. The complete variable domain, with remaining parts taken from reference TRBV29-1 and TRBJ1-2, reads SAVISQKPSRDICQRGTSLTIQCQVDSQVTMMFWYRQQPGQSLTLIATANQGSEATYESGFVIDKFPISRPNLTFSTLTVSNMSPEDSSIYLCSVRQGAGGYTFGSGTRLTVV.

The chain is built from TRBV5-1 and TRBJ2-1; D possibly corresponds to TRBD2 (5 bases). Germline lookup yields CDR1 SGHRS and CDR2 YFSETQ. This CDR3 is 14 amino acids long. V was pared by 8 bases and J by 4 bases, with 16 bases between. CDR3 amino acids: CASFIRGFYNEQFF. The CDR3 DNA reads TGCGCCAGTTTCATCCGGGGATTTTACAATGAGCAGTTCTTC.

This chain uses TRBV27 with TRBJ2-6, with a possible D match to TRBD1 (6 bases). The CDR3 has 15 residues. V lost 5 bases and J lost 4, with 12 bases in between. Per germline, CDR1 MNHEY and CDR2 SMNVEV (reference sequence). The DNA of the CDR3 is TGTGCCAGCAGTATACAGGGAACCGGGGCCAACGTCCTGACTTTC. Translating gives CASSIQGTGANVLTF.

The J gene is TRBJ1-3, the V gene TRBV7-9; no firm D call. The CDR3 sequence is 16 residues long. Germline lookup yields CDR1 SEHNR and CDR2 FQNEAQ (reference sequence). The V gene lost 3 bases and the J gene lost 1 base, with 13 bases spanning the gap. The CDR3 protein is CASSFLGGLSGNTIYF. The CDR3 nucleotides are TGTGCCAGCAGCTTCTTAGGCGGGCTTTCTGGAAACACCATATATTTT.

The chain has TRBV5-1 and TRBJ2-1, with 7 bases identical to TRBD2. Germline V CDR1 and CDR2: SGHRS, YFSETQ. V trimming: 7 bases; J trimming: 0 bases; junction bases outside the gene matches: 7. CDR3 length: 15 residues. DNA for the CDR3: TGCGCCAGCCTGGGGGGGTTTAGCTCCTACAATGAGCAGTTCTTC. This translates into CASLGGFSSYNEQFF. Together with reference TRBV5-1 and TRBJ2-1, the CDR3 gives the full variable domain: KAGVTQTPRYLIKTRGQQVTLSCSPISGHRSVSWYQQTPGQGLQFLFEYFSETQRNKGNFPGRFSGRQFSNSRSEMNVSTLELGDSALYLCASLGGFSSYNEQFFGPGTRLTVL.

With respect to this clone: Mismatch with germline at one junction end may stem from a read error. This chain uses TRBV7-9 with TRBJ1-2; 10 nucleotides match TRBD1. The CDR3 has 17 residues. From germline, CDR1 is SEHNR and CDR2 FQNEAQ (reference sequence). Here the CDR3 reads CSSSFWGQGNSNYGYTF. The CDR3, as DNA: TGTTCCAGCAGCTTTTGGGGACAGGGGAACTCTAACTATGGCTACACCTTC.

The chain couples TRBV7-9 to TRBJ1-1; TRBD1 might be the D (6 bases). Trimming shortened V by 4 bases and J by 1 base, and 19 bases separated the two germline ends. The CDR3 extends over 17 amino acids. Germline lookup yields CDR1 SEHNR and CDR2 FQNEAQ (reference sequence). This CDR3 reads CASSSGGAISGNTEAFF. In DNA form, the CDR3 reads TGTGCCAGCAGCTCGGGGGGGGCAATAAGCGGGAACACTGAAGCTTTCTTT.

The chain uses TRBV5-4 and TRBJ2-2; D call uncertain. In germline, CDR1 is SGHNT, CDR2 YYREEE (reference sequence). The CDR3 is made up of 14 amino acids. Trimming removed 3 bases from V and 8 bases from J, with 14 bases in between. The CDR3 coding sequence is TGTGCCAGCAGCTCCCAAAACCCAGGAGGGGAGCTGTTTTTT. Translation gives CASSSQNPGGELFF. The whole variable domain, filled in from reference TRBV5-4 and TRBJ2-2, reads ETGVTQSPTHLIKTRGQQVTLRCSSQSGHNTVSWYQQALGQGPQFIFQYYREEENGRGNFPPRFSGLQFPNYSSELNVNALELDDSALYLCASSSQNPGGELFFGEGSRLTVL.

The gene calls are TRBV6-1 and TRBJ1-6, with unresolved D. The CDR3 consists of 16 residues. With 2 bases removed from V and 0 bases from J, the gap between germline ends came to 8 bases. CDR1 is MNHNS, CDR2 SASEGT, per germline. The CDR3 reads CASSEFSSSYNSPLHF. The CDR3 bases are TGTGCCAGCAGTGAATTTAGTAGCTCCTATAATTCACCCCTCCACTTT.

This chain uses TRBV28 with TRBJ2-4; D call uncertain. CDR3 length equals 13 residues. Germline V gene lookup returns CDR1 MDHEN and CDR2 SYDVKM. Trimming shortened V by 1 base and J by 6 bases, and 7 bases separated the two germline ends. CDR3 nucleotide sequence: TGTGCCAGCAGTTTATACCCACTAAACATTCAGTACTTC. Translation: CASSLYPLNIQYF.

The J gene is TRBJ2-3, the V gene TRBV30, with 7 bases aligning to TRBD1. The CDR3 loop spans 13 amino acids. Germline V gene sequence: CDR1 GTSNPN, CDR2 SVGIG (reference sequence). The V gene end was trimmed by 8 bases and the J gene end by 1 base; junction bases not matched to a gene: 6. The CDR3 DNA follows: TGTGCCGCACAGGGGATAGGCACAGATACGCAGTATTTT. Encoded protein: CAAQGIGTDTQYF.

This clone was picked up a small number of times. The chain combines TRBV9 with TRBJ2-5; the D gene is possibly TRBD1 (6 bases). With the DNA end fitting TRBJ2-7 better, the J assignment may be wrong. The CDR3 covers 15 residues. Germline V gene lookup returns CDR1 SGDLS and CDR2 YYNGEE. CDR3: CASSVGTVVSYEQYF. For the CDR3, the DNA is TGTGCCAGCAGCGTAGGGACAGTTGTCTCCTACGAGCAGTACTTC.

The CDR3: CASRTTSGEQYF. The DNA for the CDR3 is TGTGCCAGCAGGACGACTAGCGGGGAGCAGTACTTC. V gene TRBV28 combines with J gene TRBJ2-5; 11 bases line up with TRBD2. The CDR3 has 12 residues. CDR1 and CDR2 from the germline V gene are MDHEN and SYDVKM. Losses at the gene ends were 6 bases for V and 11 bases for J; bases not matched to a gene: 5.

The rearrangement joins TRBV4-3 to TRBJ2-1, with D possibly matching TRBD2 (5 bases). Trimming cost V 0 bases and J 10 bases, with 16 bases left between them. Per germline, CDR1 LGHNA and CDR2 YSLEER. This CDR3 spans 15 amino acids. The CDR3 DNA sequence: TGCGCCAGCAGCCAAGACGTATTATCTAGCACCGAGCAGTTCTTC. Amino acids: CASSQDVLSSTEQFF.

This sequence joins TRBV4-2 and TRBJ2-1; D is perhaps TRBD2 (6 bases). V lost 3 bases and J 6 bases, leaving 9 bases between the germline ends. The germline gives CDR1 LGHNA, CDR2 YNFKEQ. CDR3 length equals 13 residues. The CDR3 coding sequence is TGTGCCAGCAGCCAGCTAGCGCCCAATGAGCAGTTCTTC. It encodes CASSQLAPNEQFF.

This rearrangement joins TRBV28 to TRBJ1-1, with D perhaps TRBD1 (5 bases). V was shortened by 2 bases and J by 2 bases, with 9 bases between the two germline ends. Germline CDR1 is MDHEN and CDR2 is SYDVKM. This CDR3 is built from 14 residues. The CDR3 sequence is CASSLKTVNTEAFF. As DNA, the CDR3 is TGTGCCAGCAGTTTAAAGACAGTAAACACTGAAGCTTTCTTT.

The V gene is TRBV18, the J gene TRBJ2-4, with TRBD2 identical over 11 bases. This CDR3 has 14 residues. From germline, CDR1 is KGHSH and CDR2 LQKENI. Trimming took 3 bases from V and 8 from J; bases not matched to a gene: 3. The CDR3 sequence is CASSPTSGADIQYF. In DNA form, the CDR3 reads TGTGCCAGCTCACCGACTAGCGGGGCGGACATTCAGTACTTC.